A single sample gave rise to the 12 T cell receptor beta chains below, sequenced in a study of cytomegalovirus exposure and HLA in healthy donors. Vbeta (60) and Jbeta (13) primers were used in the PCR. Generated by immunoSEQ multiplex PCR, the TCRdb table keeps only in-frame clones and is missing some. The table includes over 85,000 clones, around 80% detected once. The material sequenced was PBMCs. The receptors were sampled from a woman in her sixties or seventies in good health and CMV-seropositive.

This clone was recorded a few times. J is TRBJ2-7 and V is TRBV13; D gene ambiguous. V lost 4 bases, J lost 0 bases, and 10 bases lay in between. CDR1 and CDR2 from the germline V gene are PRHDT and FYEKMQ (reference sequence). The CDR3 is 14 amino acids. DNA of the CDR3: TGTGCCAGCAGCTCTGACTCATACTCCTACGAGCAGTACTTC. Its protein product is CASSSDSYSYEQYF.

The chain joins TRBV30 to TRBJ2-7, with D perhaps matching TRBD2 (6 bases). V was cut by 0 bases and J by 0 bases, with 21 bases left in between. There are 18 residues in the CDR3. Germline CDR1 GTSNPN, CDR2 SVGIG (reference sequence). The CDR3 spells CAWSVHIKWTTRSYEQYF. The CDR3 bases are TGTGCCTGGAGTGTACACATTAAGTGGACTACTCGCTCCTACGAGCAGTACTTC.

This clone was recorded at least ten times. The chain couples TRBV15 to TRBJ2-7; D is undetermined. Trimming removed 1 base from V and 1 base from J, with 8 bases in between. This CDR3 has 14 amino acids. CDR1 and CDR2 from the germline V gene are LNHNV and YYDKDF (reference sequence). CDR3 region: CATSRVLQSYEQYF. The CDR3 DNA is TGTGCCACCAGCAGAGTTTTACAGTCCTACGAGCAGTACTTC. The full variable domain, rest sourced from reference TRBV15 and TRBJ2-7, is DAMVIQNPRYQVTQFGKPVTLSCSQTLNHNVMYWYQQKSSQAPKLLFHYYDKDFNNEADTPDNFQSRRPNTSFCFLDIRSPGLGDTAMYLCATSRVLQSYEQYFGPGTRLTVT.

The rearrangement uses TRBV25-1 and TRBJ1-2; D unclear. The V gene's germline CDR1 is MGHDK and CDR2 SYGVNS. Trimming took 2 bases from V and 3 from J, leaving 4 bases between them. This CDR3 region has 12 residues. The CDR3: CASSELDYGYTF. The CDR3 DNA reads TGTGCCAGCAGTGAACTTGACTATGGCTACACCTTC.

In the case of this clone: Mismatch with germline at one junction end may stem from a read error. This chain joins TRBV7-9 and TRBJ2-1; 12 positions agree with TRBD2. Germline V gene lookup returns CDR1 SEHNR and CDR2 FQNEAQ (reference sequence). The CDR3 is 17 residues long. The CDR3 loop reads CSSSYVMTSGSFSEQFF. The CDR3 bases are TGTTCCAGCAGTTACGTGATGACTAGCGGGAGTTTCAGTGAGCAGTTCTTC. Full variable domain (outside the CDR3, taken from reference TRBV7-9 and TRBJ2-1): DTGVSQNPRHKITKRGQNVTFRCDPISEHNRLYWYRQTLGQGPEFLTYFQNEAQLEKSRLLSDRFSAERPKGSFSTLEIQRTEQGDSAMYLCSSSYVMTSGSFSEQFFGPGTRLTVL.

This clone was counted once. In nucleotides, the CDR3 is TGCGCCAGCAGCCCAAATAGAGGTCAGCCCCAGCATTTT. Translating gives CASSPNRGQPQHF. V usage is TRBV5-1 and J usage is TRBJ1-5, with unresolved D. CDR1 and CDR2 (germline): SGHRS, YFSETQ. Trimming stripped 4 bases from V and 6 bases from J, with 11 bases between. The CDR3 loop spans 13 amino acids.

This sequence joins TRBV5-4 and TRBJ2-1, with 9 nucleotides matching TRBD2. The germline gives CDR1 SGHNT, CDR2 YYREEE (reference sequence). The CDR3 is made up of 16 amino acids. Trimming at V came to 4 bases and at J to 1 base, leaving 6 bases not matched to a gene. Written as DNA, the CDR3 is TGTGCCAGCAGCCCCCGGCTAGCGGGATCCTACAATGAGCAGTTCTTC. It translates to CASSPRLAGSYNEQFF.

The J gene is TRBJ2-1, the V gene TRBV9; maybe TRBD1 (5 bases). The length of the CDR3 is 15 residues. Germline CDR1 SGDLS, CDR2 YYNGEE. V was shortened by 0 bases and J by 9 bases, with 16 bases between the two germline ends. CDR3 nucleotides: TGTGCCAGCAGCGTAGGGACAACGACCCTCGGTGAGCAGTTCTTC. This encodes CASSVGTTTLGEQFF.

The chain recombines TRBV19 with TRBJ1-1; 8 bases are shared with TRBD1. Germline trimming cut 2 bases from V and 0 bases from J; bases unmatched to any gene: 2. Germline V lookup: CDR1 LNHDA, CDR2 SQIVND (reference sequence). The CDR3 runs 15 residues. In DNA, the CDR3 is TGTGCCAGTAGTATACAGGGGGCTATGAACACTGAAGCTTTCTTT. Amino acids: CASSIQGAMNTEAFF. Full variable domain (outside the CDR3, taken from reference TRBV19 and TRBJ1-1): DGGITQSPKYLFRKEGQNVTLSCEQNLNHDAMYWYRQDPGQGLRLIYYSQIVNDFQKGDIAEGYSVSREKKESFPLTVTSAQKNPTAFYLCASSIQGAMNTEAFFGQGTRLTVV.

The chain joins TRBV6-1 to TRBJ2-3, with D perhaps TRBD1 (5 bases). Trimming removed 11 bases at V and 2 bases at J, with 14 bases between. There are 13 residues in the CDR3. Germline lookup yields CDR1 MNHNS and CDR2 SASEGT. This CDR3 reads CASLGLNTDTQYF. In DNA form, the CDR3 reads TGTGCCTCATTGGGGCTAAACACAGATACGCAGTATTTT.

The V and J genes are TRBV2 and TRBJ2-3, with D unresolved. CDR1 SNHLY and CDR2 FYNNEI come from the germline V gene. Trimming stripped 2 bases from V and 2 bases from J, with 5 bases between. The CDR3 covers 13 residues. In nucleotides, the CDR3 is TGTGCCAGCAGTGAACCCTACACAGATACGCAGTATTTT. Amino acids: CASSEPYTDTQYF.

J is TRBJ2-2 and V is TRBV4-1, with D hard to call. This CDR3 comprises 13 residues. CDR1 and CDR2 (germline): MGHRA, YSYEKL. The ends were cut back, 0 bases at V and 9 bases at J, with 8 bases in the middle. CDR3 protein: CASSQDFSRELFF. The CDR3 nucleotides are TGCGCCAGCAGCCAAGATTTTAGCAGGGAGCTGTTTTTT.